The clone carrying this TCR beta chain was observed once. The record originates from a study of Ad26.COV2.S vaccination and SARS-CoV-2 variants. Treatment in this sample: some 20 received Ad26.COV2.S at low or high dose, single or two shots; 5 received placebo; per-sample allocation not given. Samples came from day 63 after the first vaccine or placebo injection. Profiled with immunoSEQ multiplex PCR; TCRdb holds only in-frame clones, not every one. The sample gives 440,000 or so clones, roughly 88% of which show up once; roughly 3.9% is in the top ten. The CDR3 contains 16 residues. CDR1 is MGHDK, CDR2 SYGVNS, per germline. The J segment lost 2 bases and the V segment lost 7 bases, leaving 13 bases of the junction unmatched.

This clonotype originated in a person aged 18-60 years who received the Ad26.COV2.S COVID-19 vaccine or a placebo. The sequencing here drew on peripheral blood, taken in a trial of Ad26.COV2.S vaccine versus placebo. The rearrangement links TRBV25-1 to TRBJ2-7, with TRBD1 identical over 8 bases. The CDR3, as DNA: TGTGCCAGCATGACAGGGGTTTTCTTTCCAGCCTACGAGCAGTACTTC. Protein sequence: CASMTGVFFPAYEQYF.